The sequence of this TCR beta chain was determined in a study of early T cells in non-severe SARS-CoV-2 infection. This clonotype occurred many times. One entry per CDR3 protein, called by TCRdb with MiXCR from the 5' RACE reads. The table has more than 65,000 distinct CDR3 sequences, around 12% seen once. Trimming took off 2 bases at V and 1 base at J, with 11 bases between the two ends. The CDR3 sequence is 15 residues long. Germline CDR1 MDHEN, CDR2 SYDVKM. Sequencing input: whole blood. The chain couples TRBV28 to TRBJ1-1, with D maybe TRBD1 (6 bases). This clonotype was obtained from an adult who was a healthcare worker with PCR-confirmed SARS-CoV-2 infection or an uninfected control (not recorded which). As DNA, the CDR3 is TGTGCCAGCAGTTTAATGGGGGCCGGGAACACTGAAGCTTTCTTT. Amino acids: CASSLMGAGNTEAFF.